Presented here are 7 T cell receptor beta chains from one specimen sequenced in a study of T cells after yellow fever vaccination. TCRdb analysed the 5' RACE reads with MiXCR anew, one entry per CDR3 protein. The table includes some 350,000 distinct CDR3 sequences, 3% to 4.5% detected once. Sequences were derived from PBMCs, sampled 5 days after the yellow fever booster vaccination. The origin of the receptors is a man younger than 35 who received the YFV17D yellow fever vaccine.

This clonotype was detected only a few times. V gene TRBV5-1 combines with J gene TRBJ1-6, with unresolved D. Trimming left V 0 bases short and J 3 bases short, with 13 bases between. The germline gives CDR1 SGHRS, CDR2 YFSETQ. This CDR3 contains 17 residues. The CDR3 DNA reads TGCGCCAGCAGCTTGGATGTATCTACGGGCTATAATTCACCCCTCCACTTT. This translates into CASSLDVSTGYNSPLHF.

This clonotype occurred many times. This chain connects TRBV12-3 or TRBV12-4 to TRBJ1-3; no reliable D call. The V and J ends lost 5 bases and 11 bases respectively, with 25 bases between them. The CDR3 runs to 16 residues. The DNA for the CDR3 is TGTGCCAGCAGTCCCACACCTTCGACCAGCCGGCGGGCCATATATTTT. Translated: CASSPTPSTSRRAIYF.

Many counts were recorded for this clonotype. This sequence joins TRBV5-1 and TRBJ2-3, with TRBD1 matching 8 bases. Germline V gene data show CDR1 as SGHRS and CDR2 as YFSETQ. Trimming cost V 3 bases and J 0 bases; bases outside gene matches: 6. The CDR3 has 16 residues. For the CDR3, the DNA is TGCGCCAGCAGCTCGGGAAGGACAGGGAGCACAGATACGCAGTATTTT. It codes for CASSSGRTGSTDTQYF.

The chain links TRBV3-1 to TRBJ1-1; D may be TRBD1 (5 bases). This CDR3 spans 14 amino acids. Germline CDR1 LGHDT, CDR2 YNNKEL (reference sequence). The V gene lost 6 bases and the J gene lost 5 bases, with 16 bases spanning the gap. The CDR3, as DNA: TGTGCCAGCAGGCCGAATTCAGGGAGGACTGAAGCTTTCTTT. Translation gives CASRPNSGRTEAFF.

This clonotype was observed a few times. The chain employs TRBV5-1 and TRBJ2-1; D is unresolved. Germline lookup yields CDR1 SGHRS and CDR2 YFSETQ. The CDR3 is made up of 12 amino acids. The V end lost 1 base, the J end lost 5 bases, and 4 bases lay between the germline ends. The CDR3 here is CASSLKDNEQFF. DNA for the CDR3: TGCGCCAGCAGCTTGAAAGACAATGAGCAGTTCTTC.

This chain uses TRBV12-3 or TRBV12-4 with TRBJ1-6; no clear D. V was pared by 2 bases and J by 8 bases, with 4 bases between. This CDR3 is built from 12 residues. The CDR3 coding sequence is TGTGCCAGCAGTTTACTTGATTCACCCCTCCACTTT. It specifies CASSLLDSPLHF.

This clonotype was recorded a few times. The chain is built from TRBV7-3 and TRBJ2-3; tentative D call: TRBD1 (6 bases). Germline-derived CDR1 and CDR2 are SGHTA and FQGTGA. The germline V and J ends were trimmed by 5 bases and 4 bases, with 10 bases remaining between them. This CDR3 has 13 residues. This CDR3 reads CASSPGAADTQYF. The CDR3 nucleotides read TGTGCCAGCAGCCCAGGGGCTGCAGATACGCAGTATTTT. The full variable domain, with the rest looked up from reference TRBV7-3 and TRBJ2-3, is GAGVSQTPSNKVTEKGKYVELRCDPISGHTALYWYRQSLGQGPEFLIYFQGTGAADDSGLPNDRFFAVRPEGSVSTLKIQRTERGDSAVYLCASSPGAADTQYFGPGTRLTVL.